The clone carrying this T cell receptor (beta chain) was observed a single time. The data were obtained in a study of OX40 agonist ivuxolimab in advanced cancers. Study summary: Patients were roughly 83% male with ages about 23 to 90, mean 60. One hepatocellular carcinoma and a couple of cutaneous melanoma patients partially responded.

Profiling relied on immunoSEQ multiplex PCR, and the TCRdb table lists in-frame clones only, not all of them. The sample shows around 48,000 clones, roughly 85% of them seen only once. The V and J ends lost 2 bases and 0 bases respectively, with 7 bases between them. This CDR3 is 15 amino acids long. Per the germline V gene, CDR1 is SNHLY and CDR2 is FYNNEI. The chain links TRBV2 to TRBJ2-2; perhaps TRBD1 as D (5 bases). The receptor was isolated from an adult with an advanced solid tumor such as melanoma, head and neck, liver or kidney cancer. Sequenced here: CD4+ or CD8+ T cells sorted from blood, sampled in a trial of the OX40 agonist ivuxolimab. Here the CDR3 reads CASSEIRANTGELFF. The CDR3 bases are TGTGCCAGCAGTGAAATCAGGGCGAACACCGGGGAGCTGTTTTTT.